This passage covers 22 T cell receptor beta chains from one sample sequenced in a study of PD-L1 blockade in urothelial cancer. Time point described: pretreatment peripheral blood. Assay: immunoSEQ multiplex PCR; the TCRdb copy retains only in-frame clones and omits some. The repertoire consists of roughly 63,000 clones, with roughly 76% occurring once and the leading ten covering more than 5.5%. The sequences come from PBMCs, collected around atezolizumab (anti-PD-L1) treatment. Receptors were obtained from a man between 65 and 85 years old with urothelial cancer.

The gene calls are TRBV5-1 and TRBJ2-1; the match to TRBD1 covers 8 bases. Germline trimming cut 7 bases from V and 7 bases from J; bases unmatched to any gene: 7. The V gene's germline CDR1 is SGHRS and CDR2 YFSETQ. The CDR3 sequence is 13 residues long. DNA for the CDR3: TGCGCCAGCGGTTCTTACAGGGGGAATGAGCAGTTCTTC. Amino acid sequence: CASGSYRGNEQFF.

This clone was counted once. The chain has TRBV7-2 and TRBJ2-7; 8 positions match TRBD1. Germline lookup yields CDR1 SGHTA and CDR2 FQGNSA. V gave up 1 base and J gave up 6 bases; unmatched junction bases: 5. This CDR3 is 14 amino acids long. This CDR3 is CASSLGRQGAEQYF. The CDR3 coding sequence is TGTGCCAGCAGCTTAGGGAGGCAGGGGGCCGAGCAGTACTTC.

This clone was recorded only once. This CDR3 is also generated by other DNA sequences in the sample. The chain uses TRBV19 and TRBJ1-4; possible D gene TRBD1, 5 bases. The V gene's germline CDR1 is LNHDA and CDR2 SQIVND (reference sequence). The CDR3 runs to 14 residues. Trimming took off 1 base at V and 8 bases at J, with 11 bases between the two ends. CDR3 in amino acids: CASSIGQPGEKLFF. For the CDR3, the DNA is TGTGCCAGTAGTATAGGTCAGCCAGGGGAAAAACTGTTTTTT. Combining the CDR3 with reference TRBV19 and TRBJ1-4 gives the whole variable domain DGGITQSPKYLFRKEGQNVTLSCEQNLNHDAMYWYRQDPGQGLRLIYYSQIVNDFQKGDIAEGYSVSREKKESFPLTVTSAQKNPTAFYLCASSIGQPGEKLFFGSGTQLSVL.

CDR3 DNA: TGTGCCAGCAGCGTATTGGGGGGGGGTGCCAATGAGCAGTTCTTC. Translated, it gives CASSVLGGGANEQFF. The chain employs TRBV9 and TRBJ2-1; 7 bases agree with TRBD2. From germline, CDR1 is SGDLS and CDR2 YYNGEE. The CDR3 runs 15 residues. V shed 1 base and J 6 bases; nucleotides not matched to a gene: 7.

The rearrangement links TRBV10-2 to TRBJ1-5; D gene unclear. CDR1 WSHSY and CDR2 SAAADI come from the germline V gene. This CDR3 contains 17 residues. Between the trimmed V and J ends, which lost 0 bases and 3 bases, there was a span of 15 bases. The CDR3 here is CASSESSLVTNNQPQHF. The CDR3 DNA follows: TGCGCCAGCAGTGAGTCGAGTCTGGTTACCAACAATCAGCCCCAGCATTTT.

CDR3 amino acids: CASSHGGASGPQETQYF. CDR3 nucleotides: TGTGCCAGCAGCCACGGCGGGGCTAGCGGGCCTCAAGAGACCCAGTACTTC. The chain links TRBV4-2 to TRBJ2-5, with 8 bases lining up with TRBD2. The V segment lost 3 bases and the J segment 2 bases; nucleotides outside the gene matches: 11. CDR1 LGHNA and CDR2 YNFKEQ come from the germline V gene. There are 17 residues in the CDR3.

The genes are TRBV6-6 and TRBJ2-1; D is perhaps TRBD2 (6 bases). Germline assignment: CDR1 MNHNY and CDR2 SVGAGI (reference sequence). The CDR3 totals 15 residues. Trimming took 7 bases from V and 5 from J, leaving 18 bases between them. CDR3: CASKGPGDNNNEQFF. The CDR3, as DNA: TGTGCCAGCAAGGGACCGGGAGATAATAACAATGAGCAGTTCTTC.

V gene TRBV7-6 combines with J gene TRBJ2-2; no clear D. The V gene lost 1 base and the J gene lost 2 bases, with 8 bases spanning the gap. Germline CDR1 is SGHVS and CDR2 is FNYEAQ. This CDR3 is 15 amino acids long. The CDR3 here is CASSLGTINTGELFF. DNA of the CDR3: TGTGCCAGCAGCTTAGGAACAATAAACACCGGGGAGCTGTTTTTT.

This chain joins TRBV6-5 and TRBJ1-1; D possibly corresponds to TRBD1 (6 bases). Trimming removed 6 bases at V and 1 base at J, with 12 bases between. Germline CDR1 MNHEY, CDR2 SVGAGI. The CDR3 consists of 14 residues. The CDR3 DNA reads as TGTGCCAGCAGGAGACAGGCGACGAACACTGAAGCTTTCTTT. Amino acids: CASRRQATNTEAFF.

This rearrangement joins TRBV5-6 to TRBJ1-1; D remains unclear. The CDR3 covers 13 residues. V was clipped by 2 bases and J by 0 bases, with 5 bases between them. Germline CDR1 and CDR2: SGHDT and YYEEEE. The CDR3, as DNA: TGTGCCAGCAGCTTAGACATGAACACTGAAGCTTTCTTT. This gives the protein CASSLDMNTEAFF.

The CDR3 loop is CATSRDLTSGVRETQYF. The CDR3 nucleotides read TGTGCCACCAGCAGAGATCTTACAAGCGGGGTACGGGAGACCCAGTACTTC. The rearrangement joins TRBV15 to TRBJ2-5; TRBD2 matches at 7 bases. The V gene's germline CDR1 is LNHNV and CDR2 YYDKDF (reference sequence). The V gene end was trimmed by 0 bases and the J gene end by 5 bases; junction bases not matched to a gene: 12. The length of the CDR3 is 17 residues.

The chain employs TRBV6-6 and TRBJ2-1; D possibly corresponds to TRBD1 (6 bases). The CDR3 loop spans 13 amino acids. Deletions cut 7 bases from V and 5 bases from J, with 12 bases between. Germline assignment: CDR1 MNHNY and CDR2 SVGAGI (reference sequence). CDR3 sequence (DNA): TGTGCCAGCAACAGGGTAATGAACAATGAGCAGTTCTTC. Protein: CASNRVMNNEQFF.

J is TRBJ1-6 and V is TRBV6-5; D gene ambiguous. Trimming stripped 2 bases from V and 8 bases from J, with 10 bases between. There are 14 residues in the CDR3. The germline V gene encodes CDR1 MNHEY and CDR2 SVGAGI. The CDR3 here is CASSYRVSDSPLHF. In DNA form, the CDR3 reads TGTGCCAGCAGTTACCGGGTTTCTGATTCACCCCTCCACTTT.

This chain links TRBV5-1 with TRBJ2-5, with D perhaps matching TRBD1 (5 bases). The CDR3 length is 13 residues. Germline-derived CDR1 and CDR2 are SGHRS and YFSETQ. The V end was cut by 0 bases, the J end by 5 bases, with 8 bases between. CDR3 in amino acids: CASSLDRGETQYF. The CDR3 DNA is TGCGCCAGCAGCTTGGATAGGGGTGAGACCCAGTACTTC.

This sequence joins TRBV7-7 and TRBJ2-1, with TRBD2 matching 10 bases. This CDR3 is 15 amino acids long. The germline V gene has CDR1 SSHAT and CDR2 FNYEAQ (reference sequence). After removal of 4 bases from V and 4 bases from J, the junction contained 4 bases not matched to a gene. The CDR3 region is CASSSLAGAYNEQFF. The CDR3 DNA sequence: TGTGCCAGCAGCTCTCTAGCGGGGGCTTACAATGAGCAGTTCTTC.

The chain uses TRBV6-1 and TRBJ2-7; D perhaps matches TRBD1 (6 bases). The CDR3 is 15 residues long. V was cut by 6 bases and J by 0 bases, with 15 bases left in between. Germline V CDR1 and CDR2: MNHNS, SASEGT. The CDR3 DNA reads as TGTGCCAGCAGGGGCCACAGGGAGACCTCCTACGAGCAGTACTTC. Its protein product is CASRGHRETSYEQYF.

Written as DNA, the CDR3 is TGTGCCAGCAGTGAATTGGGACTTTACAATGAGCAGTTCTTC. The encoded protein is CASSELGLYNEQFF. The chain is built from TRBV6-1 and TRBJ2-1, with D possibly being TRBD2 (6 bases). This CDR3 is built from 14 residues. V lost 2 bases to trimming and J lost 4 bases, with 9 bases between them. Germline V CDR1 and CDR2: MNHNS, SASEGT.

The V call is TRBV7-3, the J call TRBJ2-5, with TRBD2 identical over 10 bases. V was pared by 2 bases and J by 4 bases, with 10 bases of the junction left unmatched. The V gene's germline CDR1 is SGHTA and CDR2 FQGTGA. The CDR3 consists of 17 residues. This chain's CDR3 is CASSLFASGGLRETQYF. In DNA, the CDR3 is TGTGCCAGCAGCTTATTTGCTAGCGGGGGCCTCCGAGAGACCCAGTACTTC.

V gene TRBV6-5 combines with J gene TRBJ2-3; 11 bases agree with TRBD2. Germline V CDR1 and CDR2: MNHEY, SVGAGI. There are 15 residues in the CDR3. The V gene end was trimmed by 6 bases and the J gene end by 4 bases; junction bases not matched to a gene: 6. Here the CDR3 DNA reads TGTGCCAGCAGACCTAGCGGGGGGATAGCAGATACGCAGTATTTT. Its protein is CASRPSGGIADTQYF.

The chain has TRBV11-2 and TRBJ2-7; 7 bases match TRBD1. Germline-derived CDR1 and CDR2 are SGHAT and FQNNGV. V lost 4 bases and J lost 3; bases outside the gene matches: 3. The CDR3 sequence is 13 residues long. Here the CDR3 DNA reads TGTGCCAGCAGCTCTGGACAGGTCTACGAGCAGTACTTC. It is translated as CASSSGQVYEQYF. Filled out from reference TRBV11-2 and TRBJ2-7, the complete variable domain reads EAGVAQSPRYKIIEKRQSVAFWCNPISGHATLYWYQQILGQGPKLLIQFQNNGVVDDSQLPKDRFSAERLKGVDSTLKIQPAKLEDSAVYLCASSSGQVYEQYFGPGTRLTVT.

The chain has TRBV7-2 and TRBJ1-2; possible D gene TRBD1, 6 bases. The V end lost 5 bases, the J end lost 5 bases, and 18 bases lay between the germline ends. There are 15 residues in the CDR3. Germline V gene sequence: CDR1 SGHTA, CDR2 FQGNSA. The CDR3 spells CASSPQSGTNYGYTF. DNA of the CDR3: TGTGCCAGCAGCCCCCAAAGTGGGACAAATTATGGCTACACCTTC.

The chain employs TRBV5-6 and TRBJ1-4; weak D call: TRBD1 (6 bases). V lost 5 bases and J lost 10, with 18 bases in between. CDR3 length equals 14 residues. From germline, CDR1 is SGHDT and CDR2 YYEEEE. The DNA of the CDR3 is TGTGCCAGCAGTCTGAACAGGGTTAAGGCAAAACTGTTTTTT. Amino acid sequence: CASSLNRVKAKLFF.